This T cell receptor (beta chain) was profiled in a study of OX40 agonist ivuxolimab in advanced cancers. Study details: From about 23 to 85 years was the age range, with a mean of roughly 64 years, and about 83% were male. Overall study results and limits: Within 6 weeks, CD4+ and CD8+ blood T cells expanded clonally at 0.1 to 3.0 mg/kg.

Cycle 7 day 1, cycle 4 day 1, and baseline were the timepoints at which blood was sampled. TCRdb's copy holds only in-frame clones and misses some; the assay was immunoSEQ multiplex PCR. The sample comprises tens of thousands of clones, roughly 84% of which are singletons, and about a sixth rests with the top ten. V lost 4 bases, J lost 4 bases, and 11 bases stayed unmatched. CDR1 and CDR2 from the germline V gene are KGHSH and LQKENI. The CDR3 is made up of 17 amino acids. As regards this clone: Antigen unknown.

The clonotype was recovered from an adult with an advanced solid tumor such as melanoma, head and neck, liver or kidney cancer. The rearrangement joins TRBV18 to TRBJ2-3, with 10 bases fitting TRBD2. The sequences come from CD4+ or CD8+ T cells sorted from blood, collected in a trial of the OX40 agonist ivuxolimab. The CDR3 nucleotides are TGTGCCAGCTCACGGGTTGAACTAGCGGGATGGGCAGATACGCAGTATTTT. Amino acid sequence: CASSRVELAGWADTQYF. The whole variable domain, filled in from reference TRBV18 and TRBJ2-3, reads NAGVMQNPRHLVRRRGQEARLRCSPMKGHSHVYWYRQLPEEGLKFMVYLQKENIIDESGMPKERFSAEFPKEGPSILRIQQVVRGDSAAYFCASSRVELAGWADTQYFGPGTRLTVL.